This is a list of T cell receptor beta chains from one sample in a study of shared clonotypes between healthy human individuals. The assay was immunoSEQ multiplex PCR, and TCRdb's table has in-frame clones only and misses some. The sample includes 1.5 million to 1.9 million clones, about 98% seen only once; the top ten take roughly 0.45%. Sequencing was done on a sample of naive CD4+ T cells sorted from blood. The origin of the receptors is a man in his thirties or forties in good health. Each CDR3 is given with its conserved first and last residue. Each record gives: clone size, D gene, J gene, V gene, CDR3 protein, CDR3 DNA. A D gene is named only where the DNA matches it firmly. Some rows have no size entry. The others give once, few or many, or a class for an expanded clone.

>-|TRBD1|TRBJ2-7|TRBV5-1
CASSQTGVEQYF
TGCGCCAGCAGCCAGACAGGGGTCGAGCAGTACTTC
>-|-|TRBJ2-5|TRBV18
CASSPIELQETQYF
TGTGCCAGCTCACCAATAGAGCTCCAAGAGACCCAGTACTTC
>-|-|TRBJ2-2|TRBV5-1
CASSDTPRGTGELFF
TGCGCCAGCAGCGACACTCCCAGGGGCACCGGGGAGCTGTTTTTT
>-|TRBD1|TRBJ1-2|TRBV4-3
CASSPDRGRGYTF
TGCGCCAGCAGCCCCGACAGGGGCCGGGGCTACACCTTC
>-|-|TRBJ2-6|TRBV28
CASSPVRDSGANVLTF
TGTGCCAGCAGTCCTGTCCGGGACTCTGGGGCCAACGTCCTGACTTTC
>-|-|TRBJ2-3|TRBV14
CASSPFLGGRTDTQYF
TGTGCCAGCAGCCCCTTCTTGGGGGGCCGCACAGATACGCAGTATTTT
>-|-|TRBJ2-7|TRBV5-4
CASSGNPYEQYF
TGTGCCAGCAGCGGCAACCCCTACGAGCAGTACTTC
>-|TRBD2|TRBJ2-2|TRBV5-1
CASSFGLAGNTGELFF
TGCGCCAGCAGCTTCGGCCTAGCGGGCAACACCGGGGAGCTGTTTTTT
>-|TRBD2|TRBJ2-7|TRBV18
CASSPGGGRRNEQYF
TGTGCCAGCTCACCCGGGGGAGGGCGTAGGAACGAGCAGTACTTC
>once|TRBD2|TRBJ2-3|TRBV6-1
CASKLVGTKTDTQYF
TGTGCCAGCAAACTGGTCGGGACTAAAACAGATACGCAGTATTTT
>-|-|TRBJ1-1|TRBV7-8
CASSKNTEAFF
TGTGCCAGCAGCAAGAACACTGAAGCTTTCTTT
>-|TRBD2|TRBJ2-2|TRBV5-1
CASSLGAGETGELFF
TGCGCCAGCAGCTTGGGAGCGGGAGAAACCGGGGAGCTGTTTTTT
>once|-|TRBJ2-5|TRBV14
CASSQDNLRPPGTQYF
TGTGCCAGCAGCCAAGATAATTTGAGACCTCCGGGGACCCAGTACTTC
>-|TRBD1|TRBJ2-5|TRBV10-3
CAISPGQGGMETQYF
TGTGCCATCAGTCCGGGACAGGGAGGGATGGAGACCCAGTACTTC
>-|TRBD1|TRBJ1-5|TRBV7-2
CASSSRTGLGNQPQHF
TGTGCCAGCAGCTCCCGGACAGGATTGGGCAATCAGCCCCAGCATTTT
>-|-|TRBJ2-6|TRBV19
CASRRSGANVLTF
TGTGCCAGTAGACGGTCTGGGGCCAACGTCCTGACTTTC
>once|-|TRBJ2-2|TRBV18
CASSSDSPWSLNTGELFF
TGTGCCAGCTCGTCGGACAGCCCATGGTCATTGAACACCGGGGAGCTGTTTTTT
>-|-|TRBJ2-5|TRBV27
CASSFLGPWGETQYF
TGTGCCAGCAGTTTCCTAGGACCCTGGGGAGAGACCCAGTACTTC
>-|TRBD2|TRBJ2-5|TRBV7-2
CASSPRPGTSGIQETQYF
TGTGCCAGCAGCCCGCGACCTGGGACTAGCGGGATTCAAGAGACCCAGTACTTC
>-|TRBD1|TRBJ1-5|TRBV5-6
CASSLGFGQGNQPQHF
TGTGCCAGCAGCTTGGGGTTTGGACAGGGCAATCAGCCCCAGCATTTT
>-|TRBD2|TRBJ2-7|TRBV28
CASRVRASGTHYEQYF
TGTGCCAGCAGGGTTCGGGCTAGCGGGACTCACTACGAGCAGTACTTC
>once|TRBD2|TRBJ2-2|TRBV7-8
CASSRSAGGPNTGELFF
TGTGCCAGCAGCCGGTCGGCGGGAGGCCCGAACACCGGGGAGCTGTTTTTT
>-|-|TRBJ2-6|TRBV5-6
CASSTNSGANVLTF
TGTGCCAGCAGCACAAACTCTGGGGCCAACGTCCTGACTTTC
>-|-|TRBJ1-1|TRBV18
CASSPLPISEAFF
TGTGCCAGCTCACCACTACCCATATCTGAAGCTTTCTTT
>-|TRBD1|TRBJ1-3|TRBV18
CASSPNPGQGYGNTIYF
TGTGCCAGCTCACCAAATCCGGGACAGGGTTACGGAAACACCATATATTTT
>-|TRBD1|TRBJ2-5|TRBV7-7
CASSLGDRREETQYF
TGTGCTAGCAGCTTAGGGGACAGGAGAGAAGAGACCCAGTACTTC
>-|-|TRBJ1-1|TRBV18
CASSPRAPGTEAFF
TGTGCCAGCTCACCCAGGGCCCCAGGAACTGAAGCTTTCTTT
>-|TRBD2|TRBJ2-2|TRBV18
CASSQRTSDGGELFF
TGTGCCAGCTCACAAAGGACTAGCGACGGCGGGGAGCTGTTTTTT
>-|TRBD2|TRBJ2-2|TRBV10-2
CASSLIAGGPNTGELFF
TGCGCCAGCAGTCTTATAGCGGGAGGGCCGAACACCGGGGAGCTGTTTTTT
>-|-|TRBJ2-1|TRBV12-5
CASGPGQGGYEQFF
TGTGCTAGTGGTCCTGGACAGGGAGGGTACGAGCAGTTCTTC
>-|TRBD2|TRBJ2-1|TRBV18
CASSPSVAGYNEQFF
TGTGCCAGCTCACCGTCGGTAGCGGGATACAATGAGCAGTTCTTC
>-|-|TRBJ2-4|TRBV30
CAWSVRGAKNIQYF
TGTGCCTGGAGTGTGAGGGGTGCCAAAAACATTCAGTACTTC
>-|-|TRBJ1-5|TRBV27
CASSPTSQPQHF
TGTGCCAGCAGCCCCACATCTCAGCCCCAGCATTTT
>-|-|TRBJ2-5|TRBV19
CASSIRGGGGAETQYF
TGTGCCAGTAGTATCAGGGGTGGAGGGGGCGCGGAGACCCAGTACTTC
>-|-|TRBJ1-3|TRBV6-5
CASSFRGSTGNTIYF
TGTGCCAGCAGTTTCCGGGGCTCCACTGGAAACACCATATATTTT
>once|-|TRBJ2-3|TRBV7-2
CASSLVGTQYF
TGTGCCAGCAGCTTAGTAGGCACGCAGTATTTT
>-|-|TRBJ1-3|TRBV6-5
CASRPTGSGNTIYF
TGTGCCAGCAGACCGACAGGCTCTGGAAACACCATATATTTT
>-|TRBD1|TRBJ2-1|TRBV19
CASSIVGQGVYNEQFF
TGTGCCAGTAGTATTGTCGGGCAGGGGGTTTACAATGAGCAGTTCTTC
>-|-|TRBJ2-1|TRBV7-2
CASSLAFSSSYNEQFF
TGTGCCAGCAGCTTAGCCTTCTCTAGCTCCTACAATGAGCAGTTCTTC
>-|-|TRBJ2-7|TRBV2
CASSVGRDWSEQYF
TGTGCCAGCAGTGTGGGCAGGGACTGGAGCGAGCAGTACTTC
>-|-|TRBJ1-2|TRBV4-1
CASSQGTGAGYGYTF
TGCGCCAGCAGCCAAGGCACGGGGGCGGGCTATGGCTACACCTTC
>-|-|TRBJ1-2|TRBV30
CAWTGVGGYTF
TGTGCCTGGACAGGGGTAGGGGGCTACACCTTC
>-|-|TRBJ1-1|TRBV5-1
CASYSPDTEAFF
TGCGCCAGCTACTCCCCAGACACTGAAGCTTTCTTT
>-|-|TRBJ2-7|TRBV9
CASSVGAPAREQYF
TGTGCCAGCAGCGTAGGGGCCCCCGCACGGGAGCAGTACTTC
>-|TRBD2|TRBJ2-5|TRBV19
CASSGVGAGERETQYF
TGTGCCAGTAGTGGGGTCGGAGCGGGAGAGAGAGAGACCCAGTACTTC
>-|TRBD1|TRBJ2-7|TRBV19
CASSILPGQGIHEQYF
TGTGCCAGTAGTATCTTACCGGGACAGGGAATCCACGAGCAGTACTTC
>-|TRBD2|TRBJ2-4|TRBV7-6
CASSLVVGLAGGQNIQYF
TGTGCCAGCAGCTTAGTAGTGGGACTAGCGGGAGGTCAAAACATTCAGTACTTC
>-|-|TRBJ2-1|TRBV29-1
CSVEPLDIYNEQFF
TGCAGCGTTGAACCCCTAGATATTTACAATGAGCAGTTCTTC
>-|-|TRBJ2-7|TRBV5-5
CASSQGKDYEQYF
TGTGCCAGCTCGCAGGGGAAAGACTACGAGCAGTACTTC
>-|TRBD1|TRBJ2-7|TRBV11-2
CATRNVGTASYEQYF
TGTGCCACAAGAAACGTAGGGACAGCCTCCTACGAGCAGTACTTC
>-|-|TRBJ1-4|TRBV30
CAWSKARFRRGNEKLFF
TGTGCCTGGAGTAAGGCCCGCTTCCGGCGAGGAAATGAAAAACTGTTTTTT
>-|TRBD1|TRBJ2-3|TRBV18
CASSMGQSVTDTQYF
TGTGCCAGCTCAATGGGACAGAGTGTCACAGATACGCAGTATTTT
>-|TRBD1|TRBJ1-5|TRBV6-6
CASSYSGQGLDQPQHF
TGTGCCAGCAGTTACTCGGGACAGGGGCTTGATCAGCCCCAGCATTTT
>-|-|TRBJ1-1|TRBV2
CASTGTGPGTEAFF
TGTGCCAGCACCGGGACCGGGCCTGGCACTGAAGCTTTCTTT